This TCR beta chain was sequenced during a study of identifying expanded T cells in peripheral blood. Findings and caveats of the study: About 1.2 clones differed between technical replicates, versus around 15 and 19 over time.

The protocol was immunoSEQ multiplex PCR, while the TCRdb copy is restricted to in-frame clones and leaves out a portion. In the table there are more than 70,000 clones, 86% of which are singletons. To note about this clone: Its matching antigen is unknown.

CDR3 size: 15 residues. The V and J ends lost 5 bases and 4 bases, in that order; junction bases with no gene match: 10. Germline V CDR1 and CDR2: LNHDA, SQIVND (reference sequence). The J gene is TRBJ1-2, the V gene TRBV19, with 7 bases aligning to TRBD1. The sample taken for sequencing was blood. This receptor was obtained from a person aged 18 to 75 in good health. In DNA form, the CDR3 reads TGTGCCAGTAGTCTAGTACAGGGGACCATCTATGGCTACACCTTC. This gives the protein CASSLVQGTIYGYTF.